This T cell receptor (beta chain) emerged from a study of human thymus T cells. TCRdb's table, derived via immunoSEQ multiplex PCR, lists solely in-frame clones and lacks some. The table has some 120,000 clones, about 95% seen once. Resections from corrective heart surgery supplied the thymus tissue. The J segment lost 9 bases and the V segment lost 4 bases, leaving 15 bases of the junction unmatched. The CDR3 length is 16 residues. Germline V gene lookup returns CDR1 SGHTA and CDR2 FQGNSA. The TCR sequence derives from a boy in the first two years of life with a congenital heart defect but otherwise immunologically healthy. This sequence joins TRBV7-2 and TRBJ2-5; 9 bases map to TRBD2. The sequenced material came from thymus tissue. The CDR3 loop is CASSSRVIAGAGAQYF. The CDR3 coding sequence is TGTGCCAGCAGCTCCCGCGTGATAGCGGGGGCAGGGGCCCAGTACTTC. The variable domain in full, completed from reference TRBV7-2 and TRBJ2-5, reads GAGVSQSPSNKVTEKGKDVELRCDPISGHTALYWYRQSLGQGLEFLIYFQGNSAPDKSGLPSDRFSAERTGGSVSTLTIQRTQQEDSAVYLCASSSRVIAGAGAQYFGPGTRLLVL.